This T cell receptor (beta chain) was obtained from a study of beta chain features in type 1 diabetes. Regarding the study as a whole: Overrepresentation of cells with high TCR expression could result from cDNA sequencing. Still unanswered here is whether HLA type influences TCRB rearrangement.

This clone was counted between two and nine times. Antigen: not known. CDR3 length: 15 residues. The germline V gene encodes CDR1 LGHNA and CDR2 YNFKEQ. The junction had 4 bases not matched to a gene; V was cut back by 4 bases and J by 6 bases. CD4+ naive, central memory, regulatory and stem cell-like memory cells were sorted via CD45RO/CCR7/CD25/CD127/CD95/CD27. Reverse transcription of all isolated RNA meant that expressed TCRB transcripts were sequenced. Naive, central memory and regulatory T cell samples came to a mean of approximately 3.6 million reads. Assay used: immunoSEQ multiplex PCR; TCRdb lists only in-frame clones, some missing. The data contain 600,000 to 650,000 clones, 15% to 19% of them seen just once; the ten biggest clones take up about 0.093%.

Sequencing was carried out using naive CD4+ T cells from blood. The chain is built from TRBV4-2 and TRBJ1-6; 9 bases match TRBD1. The receptor was isolated from a man in his late teens or twenties in good health. The CDR3 bases are TGTGCCAGCAGCCGGGACAGGGAGGGTAATTCACCCCTCCACTTT. Translating gives CASSRDREGNSPLHF.